These T cell receptor beta chains were read from a single sample in a study of cytomegalovirus exposure and HLA in healthy donors. Produced via immunoSEQ multiplex PCR; TCRdb's table is partial and in-frame only. The sample has some 65,000 clones, roughly 70% seen once. Sequencing was done on a sample of PBMCs. All receptors come from a man aged 45-60 years in good health and CMV-seropositive. CDR3s include the opening cysteine and the closing phenylalanine or tryptophan. A D gene is named only where the DNA matches it firmly. Clone size is stated in some rows and not others, as once, few, many or a class when expanded.

cdr3_aa cdr3_nt v_call cdr3_length d_call clone_size j_call
CASSLGRQGALLYGYTF TGTGCCAGCAGCTTAGGCCGTCAGGGGGCCCTCTTATATGGCTACACCTTC TRBV7-2 17 TRBD1 - TRBJ1-2
CASSHQAYEQYF TGTGCCAGCAGCCACCAGGCCTACGAGCAGTACTTC TRBV5-5 12 - - TRBJ2-7
CATGQNYEQYF TGTGCCACGGGACAGAACTACGAGCAGTACTTC TRBV15 11 TRBD1 - TRBJ2-7
CASSGTQGYEQYF TGTGCCAGCAGCGGAACACAGGGCTACGAGCAGTACTTC TRBV9 13 - - TRBJ2-7
CASSLSGIDEQYF TGTGCCAGCAGCTTAAGCGGGATCGACGAGCAGTACTTC TRBV11-2 13 TRBD2 - TRBJ2-7
CASRSQGLAAYEQYF TGTGCCAGCCGAAGTCAGGGACTAGCGGCCTACGAGCAGTACTTC TRBV27 15 TRBD2 few TRBJ2-7
CACETGGAYEQYF TGTGCCTGTGAGACGGGAGGGGCCTACGAGCAGTACTTC TRBV30 13 TRBD2 once TRBJ2-7
CASSLAEGRIGTQYF TGTGCCAGCAGCTTAGCGGAGGGACGAATTGGGACCCAGTACTTC TRBV7-6 15 - - TRBJ2-5
CASSPGGLGGEKLFF TGTGCCAGCTCACCAGGGGGCCTCGGCGGGGAAAAACTGTTTTTT TRBV18 15 - few TRBJ1-4
CASGGQGREQYF TGTGCCAGCGGGGGACAGGGTCGCGAGCAGTACTTC TRBV9 12 TRBD1 once TRBJ2-7
CASSFSRRLAGGGWGQETQYF TGTGCCAGCAGTTTTTCCCGGAGGCTAGCGGGAGGAGGGTGGGGGCAAGAGACCCAGTACTTC TRBV28 21 TRBD2 - TRBJ2-5
CASSRVTQGLYEQYF TGCGCCAGCAGCCGGGTAACGCAGGGCTTATACGAGCAGTACTTC TRBV4-1 15 - - TRBJ2-7
CASSPAGGPGETQYF TGCGCCAGCAGCCCAGCGGGGGGGCCAGGGGAGACCCAGTACTTC TRBV5-1 15 TRBD2 - TRBJ2-5
CASSTRTSGGMAREQYF TGTGCCAGCAGTACCCGGACTAGCGGGGGGATGGCCCGCGAGCAGTACTTC TRBV27 17 TRBD2 - TRBJ2-7
CASSLAGGGEVTF TGTGCCAGCAGCTTGGCCGGAGGAGGGGAGGTCACCTTT TRBV5-6 13 - - TRBJ1-5
CASADGGREQYF TGTGCCAGCGCTGATGGGGGGAGGGAGCAGTACTTC TRBV27 12 - few TRBJ2-7
CATSRDVSGRPLFF TGTGCCACCAGCAGAGATGTTAGCGGGAGACCCTTGTTCTTC TRBV15 14 TRBD2 - TRBJ2-1